This T cell receptor (beta chain) stems from a study of spatial heterogeneity in lung cancer. Study-wide findings and caveats: Mutation counts in tumors were tracked by counts of expanded intratumoral alpha and beta TCRs.

There are a few counts of this clonotype. Its cognate antigen is unknown. Stated time point: sample taken at primary tumor resection. TCRdb reprocessed the 5' RACE reads with MiXCR, giving one entry per CDR3 protein. Here the sample spans approximately 12,000 distinct CDR3 sequences, over 10% being singletons. Germline CDR1 is SGHVS and CDR2 is FQNEAQ. CDR3 length equals 13 residues. Germline trimming cut 5 bases from V and 5 bases from J; bases unmatched to any gene: 5. The rearrangement joins TRBV7-8 to TRBJ2-5; 7 bases line up with TRBD1. The TCR was taken from a female donor with early-stage non-small cell lung cancer. Sequenced material: lung tumor tissue, taken at surgery. The chain's CDR3 is CASSPFRGETQYF. In DNA, the CDR3 is TGTGCCAGCAGCCCGTTCAGGGGGGAGACCCAGTACTTC.